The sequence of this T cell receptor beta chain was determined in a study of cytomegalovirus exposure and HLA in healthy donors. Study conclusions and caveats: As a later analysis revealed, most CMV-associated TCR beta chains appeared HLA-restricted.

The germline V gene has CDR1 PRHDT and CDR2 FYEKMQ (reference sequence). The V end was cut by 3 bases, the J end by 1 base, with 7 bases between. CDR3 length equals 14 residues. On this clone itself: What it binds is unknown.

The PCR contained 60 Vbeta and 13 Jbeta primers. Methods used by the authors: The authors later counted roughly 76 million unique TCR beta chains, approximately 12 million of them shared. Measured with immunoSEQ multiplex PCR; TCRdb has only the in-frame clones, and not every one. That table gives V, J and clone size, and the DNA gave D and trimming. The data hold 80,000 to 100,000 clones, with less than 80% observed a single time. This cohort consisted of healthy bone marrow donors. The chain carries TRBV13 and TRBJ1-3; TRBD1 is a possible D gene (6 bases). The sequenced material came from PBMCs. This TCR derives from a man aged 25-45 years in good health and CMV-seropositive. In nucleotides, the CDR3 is TGTGCCAGCAGCTTCAGGGGATCTGGAAACACCATATATTTT. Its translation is CASSFRGSGNTIYF.